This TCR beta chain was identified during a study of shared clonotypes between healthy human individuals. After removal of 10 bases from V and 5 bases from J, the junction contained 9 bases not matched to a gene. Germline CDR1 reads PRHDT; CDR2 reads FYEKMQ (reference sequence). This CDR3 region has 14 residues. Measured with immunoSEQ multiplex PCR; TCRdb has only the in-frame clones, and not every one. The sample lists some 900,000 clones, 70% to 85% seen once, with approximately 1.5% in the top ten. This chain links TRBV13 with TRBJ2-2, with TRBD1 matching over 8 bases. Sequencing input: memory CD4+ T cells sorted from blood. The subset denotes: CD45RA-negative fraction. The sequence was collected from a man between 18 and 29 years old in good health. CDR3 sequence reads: CATSDREGTGELFF. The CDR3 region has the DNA TGTGCCACCTCGGACAGGGAAGGGACCGGGGAGCTGTTTTTT.